The 4 T cell receptor beta chains in this list originate from one sample, sequenced in a study of cytomegalovirus exposure and HLA in healthy donors. The PCR had 60 Vbeta and 13 Jbeta primers. This table comes from immunoSEQ multiplex PCR, and its TCRdb copy is limited to in-frame clones, with some not included. The sample contains roughly 240,000 clones, roughly 80% of which appear only once. The sequenced sample consisted of PBMCs. Source of these receptors: a woman aged 40 to 50 in good health and CMV-seropositive.

The V and J genes are TRBV5-1 and TRBJ1-1, with D perhaps matching TRBD1 (5 bases). The CDR3 consists of 16 residues. Trimming cost V 4 bases and J 3 bases, with 19 bases left between them. Germline assignment: CDR1 SGHRS and CDR2 YFSETQ. CDR3 DNA: TGCGCCAGCAGCCTGGGGGAGTCGGGGGGTGACACTGAAGCTTTCTTT. Encoded protein: CASSLGESGGDTEAFF.

The genes are TRBV7-9 and TRBJ2-4, with 10 nucleotides matching TRBD1. Trimming at V came to 0 bases and at J to 6 bases, leaving 5 bases not matched to a gene. The CDR3 consists of 16 residues. Germline V CDR1 and CDR2: SEHNR, FQNEAQ (reference sequence). DNA for the CDR3: TGTGCCAGCAGCTTAGCCGGGACAGGGGTTGGAAACATTCAGTACTTC. It is translated as CASSLAGTGVGNIQYF.

The chain is built from TRBV10-3 and TRBJ2-1; 13 positions match TRBD2. The CDR3 totals 17 residues. Germline V lookup: CDR1 ENHRY, CDR2 SYGVKD. Unmatched junction bases numbered 10, after V lost 6 bases and J lost 5 bases. The DNA for the CDR3 is TGTGCCATCAGGCCGACTAGCGGGGGGACCGGGGACAATGAGCAGTTCTTC. Its translation: CAIRPTSGGTGDNEQFF.

The V and J genes are TRBV9 and TRBJ2-3; 15 bases map to TRBD2. This CDR3 comprises 24 residues. V lost 2 bases and J lost 2; bases outside the gene matches: 24. Germline CDR1 and CDR2: SGDLS and YYNGEE. CDR3 region: CASSVTPGQVERTSGRVSTDTQYF. The CDR3 DNA follows: TGTGCCAGCAGCGTTACTCCGGGACAGGTAGAAAGGACTAGCGGGAGGGTCTCCACAGATACGCAGTATTTT.